These 26 T cell receptor beta chains were sequenced from one sample in a study of cytomegalovirus exposure and HLA in healthy donors. In the PCR, 60 Vbeta and 13 Jbeta primers were used. The data were produced by immunoSEQ multiplex PCR, yet TCRdb's version contains in-frame clones alone and is incomplete. The sample has roughly 63,000 clones; approximately 71% are singletons. Sequenced: PBMCs. These TCRs come from a middle-aged woman in good health and CMV-seropositive.

This chain uses TRBV5-8 with TRBJ2-7; unclear D gene. This CDR3 is built from 14 residues. Germline V gives CDR1 SGHTS, CDR2 YDEGEE. Trimming left V 2 bases short and J 6 bases short, with 15 bases between. CDR3 in DNA: TGTGCCAGCAGCTTTTCAAGGCAGCGAGGCGAGCAGTACTTC. Its translation is CASSFSRQRGEQYF. Using reference TRBV5-8 and TRBJ2-7 for the parts outside the CDR3, the full variable domain is EAGVTQSPTHLIKTRGQQATLRCSPISGHTSVYWYQQALGLGLQFLLWYDEGEERNRGNFPPRFSGRQFPNYSSELNVNALELEDSALYLCASSFSRQRGEQYFGPGTRLTVT.

The chain employs TRBV5-6 and TRBJ2-7; tentative D call: TRBD2 (6 bases). With 4 bases removed from V and 7 bases from J, the gap between germline ends came to 15 bases. CDR1 is SGHDT and CDR2 is YYEEEE in the germline V gene. The CDR3 extends over 13 amino acids. The CDR3 nucleotides read TGTGCCAGCAGCCCGGCGGGGTTCGATGAGCAGTACTTC. Protein sequence: CASSPAGFDEQYF.

V gene TRBV19 combines with J gene TRBJ1-1; 7 nucleotides align to TRBD1. CDR3 length: 15 residues. V dropped 7 bases and J dropped 4; count of bases not matched to a gene: 12. Germline V gives CDR1 LNHDA, CDR2 SQIVND (reference sequence). CDR3: CASMSKGAAITEAFF. The CDR3 bases are TGTGCCAGTATGAGTAAGGGGGCGGCGATCACTGAAGCTTTCTTT. The full variable domain, in which reference TRBV19 and TRBJ1-1 provide the parts outside the CDR3, is DGGITQSPKYLFRKEGQNVTLSCEQNLNHDAMYWYRQDPGQGLRLIYYSQIVNDFQKGDIAEGYSVSREKKESFPLTVTSAQKNPTAFYLCASMSKGAAITEAFFGQGTRLTVV.

The chain is built from TRBV5-1 and TRBJ2-7; 8 bases are a match to TRBD1. This CDR3 is 13 amino acids long. Germline trimming cut 9 bases from V and 3 bases from J; bases unmatched to any gene: 8. The germline gives CDR1 SGHRS, CDR2 YFSETQ. The CDR3 nucleotides are TGCGCCACCTCTCGGACAGGGAACTACGAGCAGTACTTC. This encodes CATSRTGNYEQYF.

The rearrangement joins TRBV5-6 to TRBJ2-7; maybe TRBD2 (7 bases). The germline V and J ends were trimmed by 4 bases and 9 bases, with 11 bases remaining between them. Germline values: CDR1 SGHDT, CDR2 YYEEEE. The CDR3 has 11 residues. As DNA, the CDR3 is TGTGCCAGCAGCCGGGGGGCGGGGCAGTACTTC. As protein: CASSRGAGQYF.

V and J are TRBV14 and TRBJ2-2; no definite D call. The germline V gene has CDR1 SGHDN and CDR2 FVKESK. There are 13 residues in the CDR3. V dropped 6 bases and J dropped 2 bases, with 7 bases sitting between them. CDR3 region: CASSGHNTGELFF. CDR3 nucleotide sequence: TGTGCCAGCAGTGGGCACAACACCGGGGAGCTGTTTTTT.

A remark on this clone: One junction end disagrees with the germline gene, perhaps due to a read error. The genes are TRBV14 and TRBJ2-5; D not resolved. The CDR3 extends over 12 amino acids. Germline CDR1 and CDR2: SGHDN and FVKESK. The CDR3 nucleotides read TGTGCCAGCAGCCAAGATCGGGTCGCCCCGGACTTC. This translates into CASSQDRVAPDF.

The gene calls are TRBV4-1 and TRBJ2-3; tentatively, D is TRBD2 (7 bases). Trimming took 7 bases from V and 0 from J, leaving 14 bases between them. From germline, CDR1 is MGHRA and CDR2 YSYEKL. The CDR3 sequence is 15 residues long. DNA of the CDR3: TGCGCCAGCACCCTGGGGGGGGCTAGCACAGATACGCAGTATTTT. Its protein is CASTLGGASTDTQYF.

The chain carries TRBV4-1 and TRBJ2-1; D not certain. CDR1 is MGHRA and CDR2 is YSYEKL in the germline V gene. This CDR3 contains 11 residues. Trimming took off 3 bases at V and 9 bases at J, with 6 bases between the two ends. The CDR3 sequence: CASSHSSEQFF. For the CDR3, the DNA is TGCGCCAGCAGCCACTCTTCTGAGCAGTTCTTC.

V is TRBV18 and J is TRBJ1-5; 7 bases agree with TRBD1. V shed 6 bases and J 3 bases; nucleotides not matched to a gene: 2. The CDR3 is made up of 13 amino acids. Per germline, CDR1 KGHSH and CDR2 LQKENI. The CDR3 DNA reads as TGTGCCAGCTCGGGACAGTACAATCAGCCCCAGCATTTT. Its protein is CASSGQYNQPQHF.

The V gene is TRBV5-1, the J gene TRBJ2-5; 8 nucleotides match TRBD1. Gene TRBJ2-7 matches the end of the DNA better, so the J call may be wrong. This CDR3 has 15 residues. CDR1 is SGHRS, CDR2 YFSETQ, per germline. The CDR3 is CASSLGSGQGYEQYF. CDR3 nucleotides: TGCGCCAGCAGCTTGGGGTCCGGACAGGGCTACGAGCAGTACTTC.

The chain is built from TRBV6-4 and TRBJ2-1, with 11 bases aligning to TRBD2. Trimming took 7 bases from V and 3 from J; bases not matched to a gene: 5. The CDR3 sequence is 15 residues long. Germline V gives CDR1 MRHNA, CDR2 SNTAGT. For the CDR3, the DNA is TGTGCCAGCAAGGCTAGCGGGGGGTTCTACAATGAGCAGTTCTTC. Translated: CASKASGGFYNEQFF.

The V gene is TRBV4-3, the J gene TRBJ2-1, with 9 positions matching TRBD2. The CDR3 sequence is 17 residues long. J gave up 8 bases and V 1 base, and 12 bases lay outside the gene matches. The germline gives CDR1 LGHNA, CDR2 YSLEER. CDR3 sequence reads: CASSQATGGGGAHEQFF. Written as DNA, the CDR3 is TGCGCCAGCAGCCAAGCTACGGGAGGCGGGGGGGCCCATGAGCAGTTCTTC.

The chain is built from TRBV6-1 and TRBJ2-1; D is possibly TRBD2 (6 bases). V was cut by 6 bases and J by 9 bases, with 21 bases left in between. The CDR3 is made up of 15 amino acids. The germline CDR1 and CDR2 sequences are MNHNS and SASEGT. The CDR3 is CASSPPGGSTPEQFF. As DNA, the CDR3 is TGTGCCAGCAGCCCCCCCGGGGGATCCACCCCTGAGCAGTTCTTC.

This clone was seen a handful of times. As DNA, the CDR3 is TGCGCCAGCAGCCCCGGGACAGGGGGCTACGAGCAGTACTTC. Protein: CASSPGTGGYEQYF. V is TRBV5-1 and J is TRBJ2-7, with TRBD1 matching over 11 bases. Germline loops: CDR1 SGHRS, CDR2 YFSETQ. V was pared by 4 bases and J by 3 bases, with 3 bases of the junction left unmatched. This CDR3 is 14 amino acids long.

Comments on this clone: Other DNA sequences in the sample encode the same CDR3. The chain recombines TRBV15 with TRBJ1-5; the match to TRBD1 covers 7 bases. The CDR3 sequence is 17 residues long. Germline V lookup: CDR1 LNHNV, CDR2 YYDKDF (reference sequence). V lost 1 base, J lost 3 bases, and 9 bases stayed unmatched. The CDR3 loop reads CATSRGLTGNDNQPQHF. The CDR3 bases are TGTGCCACCAGCAGAGGATTGACAGGGAATGACAATCAGCCCCAGCATTTT.

The chain combines TRBV4-3 with TRBJ1-5; D ambiguous. Germline CDR1 LGHNA, CDR2 YSLEER. Trimming took off 1 base at V and 7 bases at J, with 11 bases between the two ends. This CDR3 has 14 residues. CDR3 region: CASSQGGAGQPQHF. The CDR3 bases are TGCGCCAGCAGCCAAGGGGGAGCAGGACAGCCCCAGCATTTT.

This chain links TRBV4-3 with TRBJ2-3; 15 nucleotides agree with TRBD2. The CDR3 extends over 18 amino acids. V shed 4 bases, J shed 0 bases, and the junction held 5 bases outside the gene matches. Germline CDR1 and CDR2: LGHNA and YSLEER. CDR3 region: CASSRGTSGGHSTDTQYF. The DNA of the CDR3 is TGCGCCAGCAGCCGGGGGACTAGCGGGGGGCATAGCACAGATACGCAGTATTTT.

CDR3 region: CASRRATNEKLFF. In nucleotides, the CDR3 is TGTGCCAGCAGACGGGCAACTAATGAAAAACTGTTTTTT. This chain joins TRBV6-1 and TRBJ1-4; no firm D call. Trimming shortened V by 6 bases and J by 0 bases, and 5 bases separated the two germline ends. Germline V gene data show CDR1 as MNHNS and CDR2 as SASEGT. The CDR3 is 13 residues long.

The chain couples TRBV21-1 to TRBJ1-1; the table's D call, TRBD1, has no DNA check behind it. TRBV21-1 is recorded as a pseudogene. The CDR3 loop spans 15 amino acids. The CDR3 here is CASSKRRGRPTEAFF. The CDR3 region has the DNA TGTGCCAGCAGCAAAAGGAGGGGGCGCCCCACTGAAGCTTTCTTT.

V and J are TRBV5-5 and TRBJ1-2; no clear D. CDR1 is SGHKS, CDR2 YYEKEE, per germline (reference sequence). CDR3 length equals 13 residues. V was trimmed by 4 bases and J by 1 base, leaving 8 bases between them. The CDR3, as DNA: TGTGCCAGCAGCCGGGAGGATAACTATGGCTACACCTTC. This translates into CASSREDNYGYTF.

This clone was counted a single time. The gene calls are TRBV30 and TRBJ1-5, with 7 bases matching TRBD1. Germline CDR1 reads GTSNPN; CDR2 reads SVGIG (reference sequence). The CDR3 consists of 13 residues. Trimming removed 7 bases from V and 2 bases from J; junction bases left unmatched: 5. CDR3 sequence: CAFTGEGNQPQHF. In nucleotides, the CDR3 is TGTGCCTTCACAGGGGAAGGCAATCAGCCCCAGCATTTT.

This chain connects TRBV14 to TRBJ1-4; 7 nucleotides agree with TRBD1. CDR3 length: 15 amino acids. V was pared by 4 bases and J by 3 bases, with 5 bases of the junction left unmatched. Per germline, CDR1 SGHDN and CDR2 FVKESK. The DNA for the CDR3 is TGTGCCAGCAGCCCATACAGGGGTCCTAATGAAAAACTGTTTTTT. It translates to CASSPYRGPNEKLFF.

This clone was picked up a small number of times. The J gene is TRBJ2-1, the V gene TRBV5-1, with 8 bases that match TRBD1. CDR1 is SGHRS, CDR2 YFSETQ, per germline. This CDR3 contains 14 residues. After removal of 4 bases from V and 7 bases from J, the junction contained 7 bases not matched to a gene. The CDR3 DNA follows: TGCGCCAGCAGCCCTCCGGGACAGGTAAATGAGCAGTTCTTC. It yields the protein CASSPPGQVNEQFF.

The V call is TRBV9, the J call TRBJ2-7; possible D gene TRBD2, 5 bases. CDR1 is SGDLS and CDR2 is YYNGEE in the germline V gene. V lost 3 bases and J lost 7, with 11 bases in between. The CDR3 loop spans 12 amino acids. The chain's CDR3 is CASSAVGEEQYF. The CDR3 DNA is TGTGCCAGCAGCGCCGTCGGGGAAGAGCAGTACTTC.

This rearrangement joins TRBV30 to TRBJ1-6, with unresolved D. The CDR3 spans 13 residues. Per germline, CDR1 GTSNPN and CDR2 SVGIG (reference sequence). Deletions cut 2 bases from V and 7 bases from J, with 9 bases between. CDR3 residues: CAWSPGRNSPLHF. Written as DNA, the CDR3 is TGTGCCTGGAGTCCGGGAAGAAATTCACCCCTCCACTTT.